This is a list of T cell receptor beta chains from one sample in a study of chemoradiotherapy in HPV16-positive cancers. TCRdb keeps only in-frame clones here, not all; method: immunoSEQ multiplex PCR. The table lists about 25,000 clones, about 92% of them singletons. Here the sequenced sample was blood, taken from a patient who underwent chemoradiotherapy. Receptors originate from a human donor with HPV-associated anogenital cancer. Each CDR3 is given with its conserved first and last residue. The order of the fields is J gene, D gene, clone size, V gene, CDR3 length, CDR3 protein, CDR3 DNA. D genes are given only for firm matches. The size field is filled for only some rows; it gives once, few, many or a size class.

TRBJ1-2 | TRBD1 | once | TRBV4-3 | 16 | CASSQAWRGLTYGYTF | TGCGCCAGCAGCCAAGCTTGGAGGGGGCTCACCTATGGCTACACCTTC
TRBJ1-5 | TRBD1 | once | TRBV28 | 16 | CASSLAPGQGDQPQHF | TGTGCCAGCAGTTTAGCACCGGGACAGGGGGACCAGCCCCAGCATTTT
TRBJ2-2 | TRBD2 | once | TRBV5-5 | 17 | CASSVAGTSLNTGELFF | TGTGCCAGCAGCGTAGCCGGGACTAGCCTTAACACCGGGGAGCTGTTTTTT
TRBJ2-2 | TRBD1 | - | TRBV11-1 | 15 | CASSSQDRVTGELFF | TGTGCCAGCAGCTCACAGGACAGGGTCACCGGGGAGCTGTTTTTT
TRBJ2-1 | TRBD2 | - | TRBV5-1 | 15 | CASSWGTSGLGEQFF | TGCGCCAGCAGCTGGGGGACTAGCGGGTTGGGTGAGCAGTTCTTC
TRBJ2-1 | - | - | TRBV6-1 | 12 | CASSVSSNEQFF | TGTGCCAGCAGTGTCAGTAGCAATGAGCAGTTCTTC
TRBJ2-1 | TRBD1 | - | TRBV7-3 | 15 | CASSLTGDHYNEQFF | TGTGCCAGCAGCCTAACAGGGGACCACTACAATGAGCAGTTCTTC
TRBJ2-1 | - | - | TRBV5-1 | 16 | CASSLAVGGSYNEQFF | TGCGCCAGCAGCTTGGCCGTTGGGGGCTCCTACAATGAGCAGTTCTTC
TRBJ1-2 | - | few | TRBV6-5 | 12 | CASRTGTDLTTF | TGTGCCAGCAGGACCGGGACGGACCTAACCACCTTC
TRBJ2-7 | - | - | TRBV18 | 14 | CASSPEGLHWEQYF | TGTGCCAGCTCACCAGAAGGACTACATTGGGAGCAGTACTTC
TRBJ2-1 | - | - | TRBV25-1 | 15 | CASSEWQARGNEQFF | TGTGCCAGCAGTGAATGGCAGGCCCGAGGTAATGAGCAGTTCTTC
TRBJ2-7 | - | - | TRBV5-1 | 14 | CASSWARPNNEQYF | TGCGCCAGCAGCTGGGCCCGACCCAATAACGAGCAGTACTTC
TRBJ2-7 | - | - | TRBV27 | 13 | CASSLGRRYEQYF | TGTGCCAGCAGTTTAGGCAGACGCTACGAGCAGTACTTC
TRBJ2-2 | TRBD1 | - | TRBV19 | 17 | CASSSSVGTGGIGELFF | TGTGCCAGTAGTAGTTCCGTTGGGACAGGGGGGATCGGGGAGCTGTTTTTT
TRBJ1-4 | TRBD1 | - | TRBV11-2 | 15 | CASSLGPTGHEKLFF | TGTGCCAGCAGCTTAGGTCCGACAGGGCATGAAAAACTGTTTTTT
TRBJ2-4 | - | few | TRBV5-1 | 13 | CASSEGLFNIQYF | TGCGCCAGCAGCGAGGGACTCTTCAACATTCAGTACTTC
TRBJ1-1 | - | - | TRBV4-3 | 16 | CASSQWFGGSYTEAFF | TGCGCCAGCAGCCAGTGGTTCGGGGGAAGTTACACTGAAGCTTTCTTT
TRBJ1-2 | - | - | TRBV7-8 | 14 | CASSPWTDNYGYTF | TGTGCCAGCAGCCCCTGGACAGATAACTATGGCTACACCTTC
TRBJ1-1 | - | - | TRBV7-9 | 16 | CASSESPPAANTEAFF | TGTGCCAGCAGCGAATCCCCCCCCGCTGCTAACACTGAAGCTTTCTTT
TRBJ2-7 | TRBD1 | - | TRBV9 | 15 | CASSPPGQGLGEQYF | TGTGCCAGCAGCCCTCCGGGACAGGGTTTAGGCGAGCAGTACTTC
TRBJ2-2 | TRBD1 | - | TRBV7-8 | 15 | CASSRQGARTGELFF | TGTGCCAGCAGCCGACAGGGGGCGAGAACCGGGGAGCTGTTTTTT
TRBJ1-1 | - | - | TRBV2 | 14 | CASRKLQTGTEAFF | TGTGCCAGCCGAAAACTCCAAACGGGCACTGAAGCTTTCTTT
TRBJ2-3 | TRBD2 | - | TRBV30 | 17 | CAWSAGLAGGGSDTQYF | TGTGCCTGGAGTGCGGGACTAGCGGGGGGCGGGTCAGATACGCAGTATTTT
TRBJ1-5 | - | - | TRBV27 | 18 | CASSPLKDSLTRNQPQHF | TGTGCCAGCAGCCCCTTAAAGGACAGCCTTACCCGCAATCAGCCCCAGCATTTT
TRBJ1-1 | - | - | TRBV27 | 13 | CASSPRQSGEAFF | TGTGCCAGCAGTCCGAGACAGTCCGGGGAAGCTTTCTTT
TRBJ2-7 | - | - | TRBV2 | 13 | CASSRDGTPEQYF | TGTGCCAGCAGCCGGGACGGAACACCCGAGCAGTACTTC
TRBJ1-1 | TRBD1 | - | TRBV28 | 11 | CATGGFTEAFF | TGTGCTACAGGGGGTTTTACTGAAGCTTTCTTT
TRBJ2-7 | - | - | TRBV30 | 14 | CAWGFGTISYEQYF | TGTGCCTGGGGGTTCGGAACAATATCCTACGAGCAGTACTTC
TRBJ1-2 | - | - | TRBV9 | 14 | CASSALGGGGGYTF | TGTGCCAGCAGCGCACTAGGGGGGGGAGGTGGCTACACCTTC
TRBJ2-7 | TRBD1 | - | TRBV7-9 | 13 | CASSLGQGHEQYF | TGTGCCAGCAGCCTCGGACAGGGGCACGAGCAGTACTTC
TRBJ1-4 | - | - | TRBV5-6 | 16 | CASSLSVGAYNEKLFF | TGTGCCAGCAGCTTGTCGGTCGGGGCCTATAATGAAAAACTGTTTTTT
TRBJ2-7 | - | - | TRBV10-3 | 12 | CAISWTEDEQYF | TGTGCCATCAGCTGGACGGAGGACGAGCAGTACTTC
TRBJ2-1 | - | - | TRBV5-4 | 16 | CASSHAGQGVYNEQFF | TGTGCCAGCAGCCATGCGGGGCAGGGGGTCTACAATGAGCAGTTCTTC